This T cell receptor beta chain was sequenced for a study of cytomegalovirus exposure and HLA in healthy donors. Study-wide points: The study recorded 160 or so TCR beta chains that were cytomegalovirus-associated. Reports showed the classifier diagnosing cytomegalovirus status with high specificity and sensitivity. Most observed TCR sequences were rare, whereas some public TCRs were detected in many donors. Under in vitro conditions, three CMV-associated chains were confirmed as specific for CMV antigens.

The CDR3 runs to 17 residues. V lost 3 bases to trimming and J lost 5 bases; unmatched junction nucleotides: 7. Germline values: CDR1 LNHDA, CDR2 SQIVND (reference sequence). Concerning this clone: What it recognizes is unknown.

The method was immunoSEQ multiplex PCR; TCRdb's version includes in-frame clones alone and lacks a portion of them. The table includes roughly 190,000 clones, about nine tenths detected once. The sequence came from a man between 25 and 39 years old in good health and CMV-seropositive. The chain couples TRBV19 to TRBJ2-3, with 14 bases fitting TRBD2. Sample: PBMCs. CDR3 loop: CASSIPGLAGDGDTQYF. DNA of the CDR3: TGTGCCAGTAGTATCCCGGGACTAGCGGGAGATGGAGATACGCAGTATTTT. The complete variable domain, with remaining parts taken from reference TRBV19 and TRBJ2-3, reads DGGITQSPKYLFRKEGQNVTLSCEQNLNHDAMYWYRQDPGQGLRLIYYSQIVNDFQKGDIAEGYSVSREKKESFPLTVTSAQKNPTAFYLCASSIPGLAGDGDTQYFGPGTRLTVL.